The 14 T cell receptor beta chains below all came from one sample that was sequenced in a study of CD8+CD57+ T cells in acquired aplastic anemia. CD8+CD57+ cell expansion had been shown by flow cytometry in patients chosen for sequencing. TCR beta VDJ combinations and CDR3 sequences were profiled from genomic DNA. TCRdb passed the reads through MiXCR, listing each CDR3 protein once. Seen here are over 150,000 distinct CDR3 sequences, more than 60% observed once, and the top ten hold roughly 42%. Material: sorted CD4+, CD8+, or CD8+CD57+ T cells (not recorded which) from PBMCs. Receptors originate from a human donor with aplastic anemia.

The V gene is TRBV7-6, the J gene TRBJ1-2; D might be TRBD1 (6 bases). V gave up 5 bases and J gave up 0 bases, with 10 bases separating them. The V gene's germline CDR1 is SGHVS and CDR2 FNYEAQ. The CDR3 runs 14 residues. DNA of the CDR3: TGTGCCAGCAGCCCCGACAGGACTAACTATGGCTACACCTTC. Translation gives CASSPDRTNYGYTF.

Many counts were recorded for this clonotype. The J gene is TRBJ1-4, the V gene TRBV5-8, with 7 bases that match TRBD1. V gave up 4 bases and J gave up 0 bases; unmatched junction bases: 3. Per germline, CDR1 SGHTS and CDR2 YDEGEE. CDR3 length: 15 residues. CDR3 sequence reads: CASSPGTATNEKLFF. The CDR3 nucleotides are TGTGCCAGCAGCCCCGGGACAGCAACTAATGAAAAACTGTTTTTT. The full variable domain, its missing parts supplied by reference TRBV5-8 and TRBJ1-4, is EAGVTQSPTHLIKTRGQQATLRCSPISGHTSVYWYQQALGLGLQFLLWYDEGEERNRGNFPPRFSGRQFPNYSSELNVNALELEDSALYLCASSPGTATNEKLFFGSGTQLSVL.

J is TRBJ2-5 and V is TRBV20-1; D tentatively reads TRBD1 or TRBD2 (5 bases each). The germline V gene has CDR1 DFQATT and CDR2 SNEGSKA (reference sequence). V was cut by 0 bases and J by 1 base, with 18 bases left in between. This CDR3 contains 17 residues. The CDR3: CSARDHRRQLGQETQYF. The CDR3, as DNA: TGCAGTGCTAGAGATCACAGGAGGCAGTTAGGCCAAGAGACCCAGTACTTC.

This clonotype was found many times. The chain links TRBV6-1 to TRBJ2-5, with D possibly being TRBD1 (7 bases). The germline V gene encodes CDR1 MNHNS and CDR2 SASEGT. Deletions cut 6 bases from V and 4 bases from J, with 15 bases between. The CDR3 sequence is 14 residues long. CDR3 sequence reads: CASRDRWGGETQYF. CDR3 in DNA: TGTGCCAGCAGGGACAGGTGGGGAGGAGAGACCCAGTACTTC.

In this sample, this clonotype turned up a few times. The chain combines TRBV7-2 with TRBJ1-6, with 12 bases matching TRBD1. CDR1 and CDR2 from the germline V gene are SGHTA and FQGNSA. The CDR3 runs to 17 residues. The V and J ends lost 2 bases and 5 bases, in that order; junction bases with no gene match: 4. CDR3 sequence: CASSLTGTGGNNSPLHF. The CDR3, as DNA: TGTGCCAGCAGCTTAACCGGGACAGGGGGCAATAATTCACCCCTCCACTTT.

The V call is TRBV24-1, the J call TRBJ2-6; TRBD1 agrees at 7 bases. Germline V gene sequence: CDR1 KGHDR, CDR2 SFDVKD. With V trimmed by 4 bases and J by 4 bases, 6 bases remained unmatched. The CDR3 loop spans 16 amino acids. The CDR3 DNA sequence: TGTGCCACCAGTGACCGTGACAGGGTGGGGGCCAACGTCCTGACTTTC. Its protein product is CATSDRDRVGANVLTF.

The J gene is TRBJ2-7, the V gene TRBV7-9; D is uncertain. The V and J ends lost 5 bases and 6 bases respectively, with 17 bases between them. The CDR3 is 14 amino acids. Germline V gene data show CDR1 as SEHNR and CDR2 as FQNEAQ (reference sequence). Written as DNA, the CDR3 is TGTGCCAGCAGCCCCGGTACGGGCTGGGGCGAGCAGTACTTC. Its protein product is CASSPGTGWGEQYF. Looking up the rest from reference TRBV7-9 and TRBJ2-7 gives the full variable domain: DTGVSQNPRHKITKRGQNVTFRCDPISEHNRLYWYRQTLGQGPEFLTYFQNEAQLEKSRLLSDRFSAERPKGSFSTLEIQRTEQGDSAMYLCASSPGTGWGEQYFGPGTRLTVT.

This clonotype was seen just once. The chain joins TRBV19 to TRBJ1-5, with 8 bases identical to TRBD1. V lost 5 bases and J lost 5; bases outside the gene matches: 11. CDR1 and CDR2 from the germline V gene are LNHDA and SQIVND (reference sequence). This CDR3 spans 16 amino acids. CDR3 sequence reads: CASSREDREIYQPQHF. DNA of the CDR3: TGTGCCAGTAGTCGAGAGGACAGGGAAATCTATCAGCCCCAGCATTTT.

At least ten counts were recorded for this clonotype. The chain links TRBV7-9 to TRBJ2-2; D unclear. V shed 3 bases and J shed 6 bases, with 5 bases lying between them. This CDR3 contains 12 residues. In germline, CDR1 is SEHNR, CDR2 FQNEAQ (reference sequence). CDR3 sequence reads: CASSFFAGELFF. DNA of the CDR3: TGTGCCAGCAGCTTCTTCGCCGGGGAGCTGTTTTTT. The variable domain in full, with the rest retrieved from reference TRBV7-9 and TRBJ2-2, is DTGVSQNPRHKITKRGQNVTFRCDPISEHNRLYWYRQTLGQGPEFLTYFQNEAQLEKSRLLSDRFSAERPKGSFSTLEIQRTEQGDSAMYLCASSFFAGELFFGEGSRLTVL.

The V and J genes are TRBV2 and TRBJ2-2, with 10 bases fitting TRBD1. V gave up 5 bases and J gave up 1 base; unmatched junction bases: 1. The length of the CDR3 is 15 residues. CDR1 SNHLY and CDR2 FYNNEI come from the germline V gene. DNA for the CDR3: TGTGCCAGCAGTCGGGACAGGGGGAACACCGGGGAGCTGTTTTTT. It yields the protein CASSRDRGNTGELFF.

The J gene is TRBJ1-2, the V gene TRBV20-1; unclear D gene. The CDR3 is 13 residues long. V was pared by 6 bases and J by 4 bases, with 15 bases between. Germline V lookup: CDR1 DFQATT, CDR2 SNEGSKA (reference sequence). The CDR3 protein is CSASDLRGYGYTF. In DNA, the CDR3 is TGCAGTGCATCGGACCTTCGGGGCTATGGCTACACCTTC.

V and J are TRBV25-1 and TRBJ1-2, with a possible D match to TRBD1 (5 bases). CDR1 and CDR2 (germline): MGHDK, SYGVNS. The CDR3 spans 16 residues. V was cut by 10 bases and J by 3 bases, with 24 bases left in between. CDR3: CATLGGGTRNHYGYTF. CDR3 bases: TGTGCCACCCTAGGCGGGGGGACCCGAAATCACTATGGCTACACCTTC.

This clonotype was seen repeatedly, ten times or more. The chain combines TRBV20-1 with TRBJ1-1, with 7 bases matching TRBD1. The CDR3 runs to 11 residues. Germline V gives CDR1 DFQATT, CDR2 SNEGSKA (reference sequence). Unmatched junction bases numbered 5, after V lost 6 bases and J lost 7 bases. The CDR3 protein is CSATRDSEAFF. The CDR3 coding sequence is TGCAGTGCAACCCGGGACAGTGAAGCTTTCTTT.

This clonotype was recorded at least ten times. This rearrangement joins TRBV4-1 to TRBJ2-7; D assignment may be TRBD1 or TRBD2 (5 bases each). The CDR3 consists of 15 residues. Germline values: CDR1 MGHRA, CDR2 YSYEKL. Trimming stripped 3 bases from V and 2 bases from J, with 14 bases between. The DNA of the CDR3 is TGCGCCAGCAGCCAGGGACGGTATACCACCTACGAGCAGTACTTC. Residues: CASSQGRYTTYEQYF.